Listed below are T cell receptor beta chains from one sample, sequenced in a study of T cells in localized non-small cell lung cancer. Profiling relied on immunoSEQ multiplex PCR, and the TCRdb table lists in-frame clones only, not all of them. Here the sample spans tens of thousands of clones, around 85% being singletons. The sequencing used peripheral blood, collected before any cancer treatment. These receptors were collected from a woman aged 40-69 years with stage I lung adenocarcinoma. Both conserved end residues are part of each CDR3. D genes are given only for firm matches. Rows give clone size only sometimes, using once, few, many, or a class for an expanded clone.

>TRBJ1-2|-|TRBV30|few
TGTGCCTGGAGCGAAGGGCAGTTGTATGGCTACACCTTC
CAWSEGQLYGYTF
>TRBJ2-1|TRBD1|TRBV10-1|once
TGCGCCGGCACAGGGACAGGACCCTCTTACAATGAGCAGTTCTTC
CAGTGTGPSYNEQFF
>TRBJ1-6|-|TRBV7-8|few
TGTGCCAGCAGCCTAAATCGGAGTCAGTATTCACCCCTCCACTTT
CASSLNRSQYSPLHF
>TRBJ2-4|-|TRBV6-1|-
TGTGCCGCGGGCCCGTCGGAGGAGGGCATTCAGTACTTC
CAAGPSEEGIQYF
>TRBJ2-2|-|TRBV10-3|few
TGTGCCATCAGTGAGTCTGCGACCGGGGAGCTGTTTTTT
CAISESATGELFF
>TRBJ2-7|TRBD1|TRBV6-5|-
TGTGCCAGCAGCTACCAGGGACAGGGCTACGAGCAGTACTTC
CASSYQGQGYEQYF
>TRBJ2-2|-|TRBV5-4|-
TGTGCCAGCAGCTTTCGTGGGGGTCCCGGGGAGCTGTTTTTT
CASSFRGGPGELFF
>TRBJ1-1|-|TRBV6-6|-
TGTGCCAGCAGTTCAGCTCAGGGGAACACTGAAGCTTTCTTT
CASSSAQGNTEAFF
>TRBJ2-3|TRBD2|TRBV6-4|-
TGTGCCAGCCCCGCGCCTAGGGCGGGGGATTACACAGATACGCAGTATTTT
CASPAPRAGDYTDTQYF
>TRBJ2-5|TRBD2|TRBV7-2|-
TGTGCCAGCAGCTTTCCTAGCGGGGGGGCTGGAGAGCAGTACTTC
CASSFPSGGAGEQYF
>TRBJ2-7|-|TRBV6-5|few
TGTGCCAGCAGCCTTCTGGGGGCCGGAGAGCAGTACTTC
CASSLLGAGEQYF
>TRBJ2-7|TRBD1|TRBV5-1|-
TGCGCCAGCAGCCTTACCGGGACAGGGGGGTCCTACGAGCAGTACTTC
CASSLTGTGGSYEQYF
>TRBJ2-7|TRBD1|TRBV9|-
TGTGCCAGCAGCGTAGGACAGGGCACCTACGAGCAGTACTTC
CASSVGQGTYEQYF
>TRBJ1-1|-|TRBV13|-
TGTGCCAGCAGCTCCCCGGGTCCCTGGGGCACTGAAGCTTTCTTT
CASSSPGPWGTEAFF
>TRBJ2-7|-|TRBV7-9|-
TGTGCCAGCAGCTTAGAAGACAGGCCGAGGTACTTC
CASSLEDRPRYF
>TRBJ2-3|-|TRBV18|few
TGTGCCAGCTCACCGAACGGGGAAGATACGCAGTATTTT
CASSPNGEDTQYF
>TRBJ2-7|TRBD1|TRBV7-6|once
TGTGCCAGCAGCCAAGACAGGGGGTACGAGCAGTACTTC
CASSQDRGYEQYF
>TRBJ2-7|-|TRBV4-3|-
TGCGCCAGCAGCCAACAATTCGACGGATCCTACGAGCAGTACTTC
CASSQQFDGSYEQYF
>TRBJ2-7|TRBD1|TRBV7-9|once
TGTGCCAGCTCCGCAACGACAGGGCGCGAGCAGTACTTC
CASSATTGREQYF
>TRBJ2-7|-|TRBV4-3|few
TGCGCCAGCAGCCAAGATCAAGGCCCTTACGAGCAGTACTTC
CASSQDQGPYEQYF
>TRBJ2-5|-|TRBV28|-
TGTGCCAGCAGTCCTCGTGGAGGGGGCCCTAGTGAGACCCAGTACTTC
CASSPRGGGPSETQYF
>TRBJ1-5|TRBD1|TRBV18|-
TGTGCCAGCTCAGGGACAGGGTCGGAACAGCCCCAGCATTTT
CASSGTGSEQPQHF
>TRBJ1-1|TRBD1|TRBV11-2|once
TGTGCCAGCAGCTTATCCCCTGGGGGGCAGGGGGCTGAAGCTTTCTTT
CASSLSPGGQGAEAFF
>TRBJ1-4|TRBD1|TRBV27|-
TGTGCCAGCAGTATAGGGACAGCTGGATGGGAAAAACTGTTTTTT
CASSIGTAGWEKLFF
>TRBJ2-4|TRBD1|TRBV2|-
TGTGCCAGCAGGCACAGGGGGTCCAAAAACATTCAGTACTTC
CASRHRGSKNIQYF
>TRBJ2-6|-|TRBV28|-
TGTGCCAGCAGTTCCAGACGGTTCTCTGGGGCCAACGTCCTGACTTTC
CASSSRRFSGANVLTF
>TRBJ1-6|-|TRBV4-2|few
TGTGCCAGCAGCCAAGATCCTGCGTGGGCAAATTCACCCCTCCACTTT
CASSQDPAWANSPLHF
>TRBJ2-2|TRBD2|TRBV7-7|-
TGTGCTAGCAGTCCCAGCGGGGCCACCGGGGAGCTGTTTTTT
CASSPSGATGELFF
>TRBJ2-2|TRBD2|TRBV14|-
TGTGCCAGCAGCCCGCCCGGGGGACTAAACACCGGGGAGCTGTTTTTT
CASSPPGGLNTGELFF
>TRBJ2-1|TRBD1|TRBV5-1|-
TGCGCCAGCAGCTACGACAGGGAAGTGGCTTTAGAGCAGTTCTTC
CASSYDREVALEQFF